Included here is one TCR beta chain sequence, with context. The target of this receptor is not known. One base away there is no much larger clone; base qualities are not given. Participants in the prospective study were aged roughly 18 to 89 years, lived in about two dozen United States geographic areas, and enrolled through a virtual design. Cohort assignment in the prospective study relied on participant-reported clinical history from a screening survey and a study questionnaire. Recovered participants in ImmuneRACE Cohort 3 were defined by two consecutive negative NP/OP PCR tests, clearance by a healthcare professional, or resolution of symptoms. Mobile phlebotomists in the prospective study collected whole blood, serum and a nasopharyngeal or oropharyngeal swab from every participant. Participants in the prospective study had the option to provide additional blood draws and questionnaires over a roughly 2-month period. Prospective study blood samples were shipped either frozen or at room temperature before DNA extraction.

TCRbeta CDR3 regions were amplified from genomic DNA using the immunoSEQ Assay, a bias-controlled multiplex PCR. The original pipeline was this. Within the assay, amplification of reference gene primers was used to estimate how many nucleated cells each sample contained. To quantify the absolute abundance of each unique TCRbeta CDR3 rearrangement, sequence reads were collapsed and filtered. Productive Simpson clonality was computed per sample as the square root of Simpson's diversity index over productive rearrangements. What TCRdb holds here is the immuneACCESS table cut down to in-frame rearrangements. Part of the clones is not present; checked against another copy, under half of the missing clones reflect an unresolved V gene, and the others are unexplained. V, J and clone size were drawn from that table, and D and trimming were deduced from the DNA. The sample has 250,000 to 350,000 clones on record, 70% to 90% of them singletons. Jointly, the top ten make up approximately 5% of the sample.

According to the germline V gene (reference sequence), CDR1 reads SEHNR and CDR2 reads FQNEAQ. The junction shows trimming of 4 bases on V and 7 bases on J, and the gene matches do not reach 1 base of it. The CDR3 runs 14 amino acids, cysteine and phenylalanine included. Solely the CDR3 DNA is kept, with 42 bases framed from the first base. This sample was taken from a study of blood T cell repertoires in COVID-19 (dated by TCRdb to between 2020 and 2021). In the study overall: Samples covering the acute and convalescent phases of COVID-19 were provided by collaborators in the United States, Italy and Spain. The prospective study material was composed of cDNA or gDNA derived from T cells, B-cell-depleted T cells, or PBMCs. Subjects who had been exposed to COVID-19, were actively infected with it, or had recovered from it provided the deeply sampled blood TCRbeta repertoires that made up the dataset. The repertoires were released in a freely available public database meant as a resource for research on the immune response to SARS-CoV-2. The samples were drawn from the first 160 participants of the ongoing ImmuneRACE study and from 950 to 1,500 subjects provided by 6 global collaborators. A de-identified subject ID, COVID-19 status, age in years and sex were almost always included in the sample metadata. HLA class I and class II types, where available, came from metadata supplied by the sample provider rather than from assay-based typing. The study at large found these results: The quantity of clinical and demographic metadata differed by source and by participant and was supplied without curation.

The V and J segments used are TRBV7-9 and TRBJ1-4; 12 bases in the junction line up with TRBD1. The TCR originated in a young woman who had recovered from COVID-19. The sample consisted of PBMCs or T cells enriched from blood (not recorded which). The CDR3: CASSSGQGAEKLFF. The DNA sequence follows: TGTGCCAGCAGCTCGGGACAGGGGGCTGAAAAACTGTTTTTT.